This T cell receptor (beta chain) was captured by sequencing in a study of T cell responses to AZD1222 COVID-19 vaccine. Study-level results: Without day 14 samples, only post-peak T cell repertoires were studied. Mostly white British, mostly female donors; authors suggested clonal diversity may be underestimated. Recipients of two AZD1222 doses showed rising Spike-specific TCR breadth and depth.

Trimming at V came to 2 bases and at J to 3 bases, leaving 1 base not matched to a gene. Germline V lookup: CDR1 MDHEN, CDR2 SYDVKM. The CDR3 extends over 14 amino acids. This clone appeared a single time. Its antigen is currently unknown. Only in-frame clones appear in the TCRdb table, and some are missing; sequencing was by immunoSEQ multiplex PCR. Among about 150,000 clones, about nine tenths were seen once, and the ten largest hold around 5%. The material was peripheral blood, obtained on day 0 of AZD1222 vaccination. The V and J genes are TRBV28 and TRBJ1-1; 9 positions match TRBD1. The receptor was isolated from an adult in good health. CDR3 residues: CASSLGTGYTEAFF. CDR3 DNA sequence: TGTGCCAGCAGTTTAGGGACAGGGTACACTGAAGCTTTCTTT.